Detailed here is one TCR beta chain. Its matching antigen is unknown. This entry belongs to a study of T cells in narcolepsy. About the research overall: Enrolled donors included narcolepsy type 1 or type 2 patients and healthy controls. General study results and limits: HCRT-specific and TRIB2-specific autoreactive clonotypes appeared among same-patient CSF and blood CD4+ clonotypes. No autoreactive T cell clone sequences appeared in some memory CD4+ repertoires. Blood of same and different patients, but not healthy controls, reportedly held recurring autoreactive clonotypes.

Data came from immunoSEQ multiplex PCR; TCRdb stores just in-frame clones and leaves some out. The sample yields about 33,000 clones, under 90% seen once. Trimming took 0 bases from V and 1 from J, leaving 9 bases between them. Germline CDR1 and CDR2: LGHNA and YSLEER. CDR3 length: 15 residues. The sequencing input was CD45RA- memory CD4+ T cells from PBMCs. This chain links TRBV4-3 with TRBJ1-2; D might be TRBD1 (6 bases). This TCR was sampled from a human donor with narcolepsy. The CDR3 loop is CASSQDGGLNYGYTF. CDR3 DNA sequence: TGCGCCAGCAGCCAAGATGGGGGGCTTAACTATGGCTACACCTTC.